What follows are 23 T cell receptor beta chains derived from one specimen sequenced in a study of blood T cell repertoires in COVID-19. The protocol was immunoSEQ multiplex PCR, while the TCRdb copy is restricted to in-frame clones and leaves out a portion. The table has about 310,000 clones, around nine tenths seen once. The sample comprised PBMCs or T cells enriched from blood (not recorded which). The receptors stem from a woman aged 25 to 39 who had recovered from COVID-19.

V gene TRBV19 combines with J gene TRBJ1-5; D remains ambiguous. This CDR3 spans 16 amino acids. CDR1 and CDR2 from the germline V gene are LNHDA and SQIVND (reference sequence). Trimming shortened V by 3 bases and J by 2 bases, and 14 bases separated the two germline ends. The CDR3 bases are TGTGCCAGTAGTATTGGCCATTTGAAAGGCAATCAGCCCCAGCATTTT. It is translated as CASSIGHLKGNQPQHF.

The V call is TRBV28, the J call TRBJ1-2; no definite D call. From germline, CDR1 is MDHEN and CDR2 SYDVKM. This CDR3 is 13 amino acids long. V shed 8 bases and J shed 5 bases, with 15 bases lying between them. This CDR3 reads CASAIPRSYGYTF. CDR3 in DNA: TGTGCCAGCGCGATTCCGAGGTCTTATGGCTACACCTTC.

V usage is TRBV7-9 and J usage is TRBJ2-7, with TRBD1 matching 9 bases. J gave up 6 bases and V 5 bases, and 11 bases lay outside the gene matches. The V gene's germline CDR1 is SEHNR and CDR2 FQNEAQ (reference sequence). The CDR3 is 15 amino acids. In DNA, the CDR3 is TGTGCCAGCAGCATAACTTTGACAGGGGGAGGCGAGCAGTACTTC. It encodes CASSITLTGGGEQYF.

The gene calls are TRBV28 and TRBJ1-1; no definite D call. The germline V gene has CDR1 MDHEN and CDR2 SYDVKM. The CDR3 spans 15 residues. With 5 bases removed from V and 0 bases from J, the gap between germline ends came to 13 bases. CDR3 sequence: CASSRISGMNTEAFF. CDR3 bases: TGTGCCAGCAGTCGCATATCGGGGATGAACACTGAAGCTTTCTTT.

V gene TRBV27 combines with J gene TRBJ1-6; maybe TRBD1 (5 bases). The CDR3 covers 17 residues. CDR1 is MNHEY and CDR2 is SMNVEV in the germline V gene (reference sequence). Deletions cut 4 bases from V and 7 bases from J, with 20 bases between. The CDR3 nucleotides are TGTGCCAGCAGTTCCGAGGGACTCCCGAGAATGAATTCACCCCTCCACTTT. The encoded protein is CASSSEGLPRMNSPLHF.

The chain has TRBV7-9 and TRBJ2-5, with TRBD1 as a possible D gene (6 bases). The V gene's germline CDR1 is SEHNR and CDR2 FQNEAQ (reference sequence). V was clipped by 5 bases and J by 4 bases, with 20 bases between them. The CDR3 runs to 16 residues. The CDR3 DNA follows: TGTGCCAGCAGCGGCCAATATACAGGGTTAGGAGAGACCCAGTACTTC. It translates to CASSGQYTGLGETQYF.

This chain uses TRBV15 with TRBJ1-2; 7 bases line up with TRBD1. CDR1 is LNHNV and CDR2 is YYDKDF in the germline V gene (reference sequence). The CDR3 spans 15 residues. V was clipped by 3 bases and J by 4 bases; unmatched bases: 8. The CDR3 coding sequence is TGTGCCACCAGCAGGTGGGAGACAGGGCTCTATGGCTACACCTTC. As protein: CATSRWETGLYGYTF. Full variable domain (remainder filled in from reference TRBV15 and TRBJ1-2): DAMVIQNPRYQVTQFGKPVTLSCSQTLNHNVMYWYQQKSSQAPKLLFHYYDKDFNNEADTPDNFQSRRPNTSFCFLDIRSPGLGDTAMYLCATSRWETGLYGYTFGSGTRLTVV.

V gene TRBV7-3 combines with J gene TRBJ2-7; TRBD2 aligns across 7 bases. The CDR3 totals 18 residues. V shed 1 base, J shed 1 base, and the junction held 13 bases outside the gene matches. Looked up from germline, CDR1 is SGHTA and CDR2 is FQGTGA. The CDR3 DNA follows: TGTGCCAGCAGCTTAAGCGCATTGAGGGCAGCGGGGTCCTACGAGCAGTACTTC. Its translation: CASSLSALRAAGSYEQYF. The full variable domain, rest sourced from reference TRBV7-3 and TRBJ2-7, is GAGVSQTPSNKVTEKGKYVELRCDPISGHTALYWYRQSLGQGPEFLIYFQGTGAADDSGLPNDRFFAVRPEGSVSTLKIQRTERGDSAVYLCASSLSALRAAGSYEQYFGPGTRLTVT.

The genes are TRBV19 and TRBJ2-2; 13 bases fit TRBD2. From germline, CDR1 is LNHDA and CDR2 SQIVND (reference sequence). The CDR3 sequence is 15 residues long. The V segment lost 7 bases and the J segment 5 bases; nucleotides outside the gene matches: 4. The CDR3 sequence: CASMVGLAGTGELFF. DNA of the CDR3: TGTGCCAGTATGGTGGGACTAGCGGGAACCGGGGAGCTGTTTTTT.

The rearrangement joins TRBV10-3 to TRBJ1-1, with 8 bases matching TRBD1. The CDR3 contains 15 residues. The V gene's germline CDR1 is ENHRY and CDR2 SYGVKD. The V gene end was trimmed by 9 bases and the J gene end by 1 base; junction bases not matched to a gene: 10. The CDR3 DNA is TGTGCCATAACCGGGACAGGAGAACCGAACACTGAAGCTTTCTTT. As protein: CAITGTGEPNTEAFF.

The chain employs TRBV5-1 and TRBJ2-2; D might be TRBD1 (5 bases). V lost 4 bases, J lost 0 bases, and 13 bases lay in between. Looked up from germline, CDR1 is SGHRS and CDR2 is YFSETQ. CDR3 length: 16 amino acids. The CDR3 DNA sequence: TGCGCCAGCAGCCTGACAGTCTACGCGAACACCGGGGAGCTGTTTTTT. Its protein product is CASSLTVYANTGELFF. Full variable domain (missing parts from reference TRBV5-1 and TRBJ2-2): KAGVTQTPRYLIKTRGQQVTLSCSPISGHRSVSWYQQTPGQGLQFLFEYFSETQRNKGNFPGRFSGRQFSNSRSEMNVSTLELGDSALYLCASSLTVYANTGELFFGEGSRLTVL.

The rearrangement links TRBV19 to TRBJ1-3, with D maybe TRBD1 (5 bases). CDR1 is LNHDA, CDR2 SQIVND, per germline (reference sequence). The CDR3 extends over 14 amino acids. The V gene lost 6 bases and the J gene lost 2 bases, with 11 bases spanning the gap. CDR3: CASRTGEAGNTIYF. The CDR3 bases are TGTGCCAGTAGGACGGGGGAGGCTGGAAACACCATATATTTT.

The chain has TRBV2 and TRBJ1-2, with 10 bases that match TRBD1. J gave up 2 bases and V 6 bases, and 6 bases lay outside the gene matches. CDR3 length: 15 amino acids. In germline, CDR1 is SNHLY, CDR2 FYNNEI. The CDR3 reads CASRLPGQGNYGYTF. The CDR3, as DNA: TGTGCCAGCAGGCTTCCGGGACAGGGGAACTATGGCTACACCTTC.

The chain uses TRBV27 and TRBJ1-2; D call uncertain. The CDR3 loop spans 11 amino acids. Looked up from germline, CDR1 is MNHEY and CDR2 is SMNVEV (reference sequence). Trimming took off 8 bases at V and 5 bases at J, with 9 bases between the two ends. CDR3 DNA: TGTGCCAGCCGGGGAGATTATGGCTACACCTTC. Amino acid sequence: CASRGDYGYTF.

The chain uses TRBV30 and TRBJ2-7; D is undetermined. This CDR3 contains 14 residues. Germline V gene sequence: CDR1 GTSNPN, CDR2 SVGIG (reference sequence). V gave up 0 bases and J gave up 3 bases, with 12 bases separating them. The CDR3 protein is CAWSVQLGFYEQYF. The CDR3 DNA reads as TGTGCCTGGAGTGTACAATTGGGCTTCTACGAGCAGTACTTC.

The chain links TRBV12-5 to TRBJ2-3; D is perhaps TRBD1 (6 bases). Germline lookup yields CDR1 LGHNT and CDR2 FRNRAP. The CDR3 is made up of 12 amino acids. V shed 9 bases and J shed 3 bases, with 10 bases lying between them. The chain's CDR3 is CASVQGTDTQYF. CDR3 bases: TGTGCTAGCGTACAGGGTACAGATACGCAGTATTTT.

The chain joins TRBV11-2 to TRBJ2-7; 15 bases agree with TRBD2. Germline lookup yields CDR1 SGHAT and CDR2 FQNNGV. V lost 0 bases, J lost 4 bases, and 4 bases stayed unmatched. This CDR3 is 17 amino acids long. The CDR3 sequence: CASSLEGTSGRKYEQYF. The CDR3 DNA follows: TGTGCCAGCAGCTTAGAGGGGACTAGCGGGAGGAAGTACGAGCAGTACTTC.

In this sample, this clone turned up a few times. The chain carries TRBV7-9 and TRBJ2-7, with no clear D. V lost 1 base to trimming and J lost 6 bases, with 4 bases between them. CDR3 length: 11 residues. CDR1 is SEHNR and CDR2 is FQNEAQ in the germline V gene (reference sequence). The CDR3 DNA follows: TGTGCCAGCAGCTTAGTCGGCGAGCAGTACTTC. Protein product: CASSLVGEQYF.

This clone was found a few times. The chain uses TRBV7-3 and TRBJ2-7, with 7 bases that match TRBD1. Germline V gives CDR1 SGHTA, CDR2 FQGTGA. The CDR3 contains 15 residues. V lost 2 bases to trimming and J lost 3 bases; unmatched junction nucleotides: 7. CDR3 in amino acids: CASSLYSGQNYEQYF. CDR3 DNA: TGTGCCAGCAGCTTATACTCGGGACAGAACTACGAGCAGTACTTC.

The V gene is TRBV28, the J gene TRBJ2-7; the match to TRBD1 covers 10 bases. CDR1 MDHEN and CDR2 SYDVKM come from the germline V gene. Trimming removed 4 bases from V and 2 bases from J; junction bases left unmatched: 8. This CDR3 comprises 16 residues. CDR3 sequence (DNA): TGTGCCAGCAGTTCGCCTCCGGGACAGGGGACCTACGAGCAGTACTTC. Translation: CASSSPPGQGTYEQYF.

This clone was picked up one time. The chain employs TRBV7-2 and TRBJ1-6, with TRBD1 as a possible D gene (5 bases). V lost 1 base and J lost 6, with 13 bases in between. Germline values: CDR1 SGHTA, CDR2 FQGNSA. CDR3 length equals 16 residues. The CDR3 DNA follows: TGTGCCAGCAGCTTAGTACCGGGACTTCCTAATTCACCCCTCCACTTT. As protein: CASSLVPGLPNSPLHF.

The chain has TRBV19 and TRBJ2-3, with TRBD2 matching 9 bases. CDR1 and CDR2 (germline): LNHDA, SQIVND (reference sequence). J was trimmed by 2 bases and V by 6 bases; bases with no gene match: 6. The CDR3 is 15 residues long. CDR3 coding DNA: TGTGCCAGTAGCCCGACTAGCGGAAACACAGATACGCAGTATTTT. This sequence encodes CASSPTSGNTDTQYF. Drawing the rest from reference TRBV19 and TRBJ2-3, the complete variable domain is DGGITQSPKYLFRKEGQNVTLSCEQNLNHDAMYWYRQDPGQGLRLIYYSQIVNDFQKGDIAEGYSVSREKKESFPLTVTSAQKNPTAFYLCASSPTSGNTDTQYFGPGTRLTVL.

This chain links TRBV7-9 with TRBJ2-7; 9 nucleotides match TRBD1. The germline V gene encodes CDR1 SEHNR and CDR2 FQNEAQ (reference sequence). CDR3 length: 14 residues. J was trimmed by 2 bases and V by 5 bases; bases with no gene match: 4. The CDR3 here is CASSPGQGAYEQYF. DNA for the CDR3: TGTGCCAGCAGCCCGGGACAGGGAGCCTACGAGCAGTACTTC.